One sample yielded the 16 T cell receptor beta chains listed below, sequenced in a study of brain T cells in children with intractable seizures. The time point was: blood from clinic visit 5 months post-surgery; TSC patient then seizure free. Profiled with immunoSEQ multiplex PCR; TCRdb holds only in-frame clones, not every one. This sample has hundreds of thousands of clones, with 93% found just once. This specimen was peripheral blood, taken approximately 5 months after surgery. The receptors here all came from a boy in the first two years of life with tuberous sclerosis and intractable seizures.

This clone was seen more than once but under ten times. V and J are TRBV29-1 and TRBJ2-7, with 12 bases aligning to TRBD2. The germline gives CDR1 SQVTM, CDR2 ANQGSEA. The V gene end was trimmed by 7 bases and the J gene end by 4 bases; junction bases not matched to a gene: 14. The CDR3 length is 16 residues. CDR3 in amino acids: CSAGWLAGGRMYEQYF. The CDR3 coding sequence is TGCAGCGCCGGGTGGCTAGCGGGAGGGCGGATGTACGAGCAGTACTTC.

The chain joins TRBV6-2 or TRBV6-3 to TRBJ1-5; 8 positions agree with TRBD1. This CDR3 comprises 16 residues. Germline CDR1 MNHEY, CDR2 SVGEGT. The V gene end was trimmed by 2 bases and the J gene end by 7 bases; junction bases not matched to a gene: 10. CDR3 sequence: CASSYATGGTGQPQHF. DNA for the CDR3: TGTGCCAGCAGTTACGCAACAGGGGGGACTGGACAGCCCCAGCATTTT.

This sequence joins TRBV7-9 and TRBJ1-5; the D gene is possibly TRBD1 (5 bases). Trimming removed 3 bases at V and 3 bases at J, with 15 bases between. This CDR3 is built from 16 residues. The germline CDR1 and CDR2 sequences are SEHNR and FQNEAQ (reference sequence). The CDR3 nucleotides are TGTGCCAGCAGCTTGGCCGTCGGGGGTTTCAATCAGCCCCAGCATTTT. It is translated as CASSLAVGGFNQPQHF. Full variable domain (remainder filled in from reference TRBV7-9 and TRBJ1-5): DTGVSQNPRHKITKRGQNVTFRCDPISEHNRLYWYRQTLGQGPEFLTYFQNEAQLEKSRLLSDRFSAERPKGSFSTLEIQRTEQGDSAMYLCASSLAVGGFNQPQHFGDGTRLSIL.

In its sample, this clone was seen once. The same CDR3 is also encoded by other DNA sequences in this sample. The CDR3 region is CASSELNTEAFF. DNA for the CDR3: TGTGCCAGCAGTGAATTGAACACTGAAGCTTTCTTT. The gene calls are TRBV6-1 and TRBJ1-1; D ambiguous. The CDR3 runs to 12 residues. Germline V lookup: CDR1 MNHNS, CDR2 SASEGT. Trimming took off 2 bases at V and 0 bases at J, with 1 base between the two ends.

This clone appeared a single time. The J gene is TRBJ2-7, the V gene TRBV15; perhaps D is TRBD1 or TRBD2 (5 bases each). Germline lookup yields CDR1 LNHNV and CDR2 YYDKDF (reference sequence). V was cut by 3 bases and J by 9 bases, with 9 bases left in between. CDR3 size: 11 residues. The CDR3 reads CATSRGVWQYF. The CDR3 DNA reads TGTGCCACCAGCAGGGGGGTGTGGCAGTACTTC. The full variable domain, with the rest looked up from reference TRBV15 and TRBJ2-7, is DAMVIQNPRYQVTQFGKPVTLSCSQTLNHNVMYWYQQKSSQAPKLLFHYYDKDFNNEADTPDNFQSRRPNTSFCFLDIRSPGLGDTAMYLCATSRGVWQYFGPGTRLTVT.

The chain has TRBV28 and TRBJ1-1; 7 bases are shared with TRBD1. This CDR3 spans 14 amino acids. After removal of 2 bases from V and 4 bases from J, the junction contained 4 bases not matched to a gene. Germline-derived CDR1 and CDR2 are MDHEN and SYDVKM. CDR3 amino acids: CASSLDRAGTEAFF. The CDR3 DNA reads TGTGCCAGCAGTTTAGACAGGGCGGGCACTGAAGCTTTCTTT.

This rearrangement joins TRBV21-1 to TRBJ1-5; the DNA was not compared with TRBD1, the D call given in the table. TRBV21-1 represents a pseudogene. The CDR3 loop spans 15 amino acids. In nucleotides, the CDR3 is TGTGCCAGCAGCAAAGGCTACAGGGCGGTTCAGCCCCAGCATTTT. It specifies CASSKGYRAVQPQHF.

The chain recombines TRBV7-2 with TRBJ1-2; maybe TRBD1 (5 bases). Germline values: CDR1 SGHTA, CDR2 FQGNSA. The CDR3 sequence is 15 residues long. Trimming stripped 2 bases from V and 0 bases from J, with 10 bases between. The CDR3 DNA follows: TGTGCCAGCAGCTTAAAACAGGTTCCTAACTATGGCTACACCTTC. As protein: CASSLKQVPNYGYTF.

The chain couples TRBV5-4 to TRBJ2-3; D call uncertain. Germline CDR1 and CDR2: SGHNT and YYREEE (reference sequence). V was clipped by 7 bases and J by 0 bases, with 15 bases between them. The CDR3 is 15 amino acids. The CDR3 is CASSGEIGSTDTQYF. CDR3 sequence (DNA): TGTGCCAGCTCTGGAGAAATAGGAAGCACAGATACGCAGTATTTT.

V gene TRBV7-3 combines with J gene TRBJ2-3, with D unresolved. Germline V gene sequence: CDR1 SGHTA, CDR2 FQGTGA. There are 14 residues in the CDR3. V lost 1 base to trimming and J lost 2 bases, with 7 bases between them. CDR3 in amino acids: CASSLSVSTDTQYF. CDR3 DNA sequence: TGTGCCAGCAGCTTAAGTGTATCCACAGATACGCAGTATTTT.

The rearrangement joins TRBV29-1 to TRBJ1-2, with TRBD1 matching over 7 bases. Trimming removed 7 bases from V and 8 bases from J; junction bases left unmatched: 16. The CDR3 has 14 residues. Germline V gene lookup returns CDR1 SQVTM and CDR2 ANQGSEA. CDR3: CSALLDRERPGYTF. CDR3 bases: TGCAGCGCCTTACTCGACAGGGAAAGACCGGGCTACACCTTC.

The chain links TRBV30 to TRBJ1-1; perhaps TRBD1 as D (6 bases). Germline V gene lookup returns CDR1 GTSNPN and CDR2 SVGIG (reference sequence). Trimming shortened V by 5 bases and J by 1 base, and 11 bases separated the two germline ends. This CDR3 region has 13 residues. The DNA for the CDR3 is TGTGCCTGGTCTCGGACAGAGAACACTGAAGCTTTCTTT. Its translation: CAWSRTENTEAFF.

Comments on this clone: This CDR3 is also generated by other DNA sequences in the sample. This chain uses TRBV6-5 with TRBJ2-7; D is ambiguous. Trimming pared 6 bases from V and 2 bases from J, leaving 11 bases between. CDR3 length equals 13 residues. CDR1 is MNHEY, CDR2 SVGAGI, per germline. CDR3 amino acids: CASSPAGTYEQYF. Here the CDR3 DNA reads TGTGCCAGCAGCCCCGCAGGTACCTACGAGCAGTACTTC.

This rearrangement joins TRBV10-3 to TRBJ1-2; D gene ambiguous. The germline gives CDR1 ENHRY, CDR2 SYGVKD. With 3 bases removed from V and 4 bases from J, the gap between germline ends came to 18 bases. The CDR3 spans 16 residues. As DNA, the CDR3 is TGTGCCATCAGTGAAACCTATCAGACGGAAATCTATGGCTACACCTTC. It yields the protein CAISETYQTEIYGYTF.

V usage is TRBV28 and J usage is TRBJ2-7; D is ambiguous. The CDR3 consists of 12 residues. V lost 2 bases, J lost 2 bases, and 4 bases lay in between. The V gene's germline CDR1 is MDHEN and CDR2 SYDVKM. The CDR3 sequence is CASSLGAYEQYF. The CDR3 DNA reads TGTGCCAGCAGTTTAGGGGCCTACGAGCAGTACTTC.

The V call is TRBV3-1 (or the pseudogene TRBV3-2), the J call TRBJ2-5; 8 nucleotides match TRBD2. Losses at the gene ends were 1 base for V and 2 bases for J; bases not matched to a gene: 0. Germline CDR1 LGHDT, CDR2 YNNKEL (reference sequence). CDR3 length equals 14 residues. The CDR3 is CASSQASGQETQYF. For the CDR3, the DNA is TGTGCCAGCAGCCAAGCTAGCGGGCAAGAGACCCAGTACTTC.